These 26 T cell receptor beta chains were sequenced from one sample in a study of T cells in Graves' hyperthyroidism and ophthalmopathy. TCR beta CDR3 regions were amplified from RNA transcripts. The TCR CDR3 first-round RT-PCR relied on the HTBI primer set. Via MiXCR, TCRdb re-called the multiplex PCR reads, giving one row per CDR3 protein. In the table there are 660,000 or so distinct CDR3 sequences, about 45% of which are singletons. The sequencing input was peripheral blood or thyroid tissue (not recorded which). All receptors derive from an adult man with Graves' disease, either hyperthyroidism or ophthalmopathy (not recorded which).

Regarding this clonotype: This is likely a read error, given that the CDR3 carries no conserved phenylalanine or tryptophan at its end. CDR3 nucleotides: TGTGCCAGCAGCTTCCAAGACAGGGTCTATGGCTACACCCTC. Its translation: CASSFQDRVYGYTL. The chain joins TRBV7-6 to TRBJ1-2; 7 bases are a match to TRBD1. The V and J ends lost 3 bases and 4 bases, in that order; junction bases with no gene match: 5. The CDR3 loop spans 14 amino acids. Germline CDR1 is SGHVS and CDR2 is FNYEAQ.

CDR3 in DNA: TGTGCCAGCAGGGCGGGACTAGCGGAGACCGAGCAGTACTTC. Translating gives CASRAGLAETEQYF. The rearrangement links TRBV2 to TRBJ2-7, with TRBD2 matching over 11 bases. Germline trimming cut 6 bases from V and 6 bases from J; bases unmatched to any gene: 7. The CDR3 is made up of 14 amino acids. CDR1 is SNHLY, CDR2 FYNNEI, per germline.

V is TRBV20-1 and J is TRBJ1-5; 12 bases map to TRBD1. After removal of 1 base from V and 1 base from J, the junction contained 11 bases not matched to a gene. CDR3 length: 19 residues. Germline V lookup: CDR1 DFQATT, CDR2 SNEGSKA (reference sequence). The CDR3 region is CSARVAGQGASLSNQPQHF. CDR3 DNA sequence: TGCAGTGCTAGAGTGGCGGGACAGGGGGCCTCACTCAGCAATCAGCCCCAGCATTTT.

The V call is TRBV2, the J call TRBJ1-1; D is uncertain. Germline V CDR1 and CDR2: SNHLY, FYNNEI. Between the trimmed V and J ends, which lost 5 bases and 0 bases, there was a span of 13 bases. This CDR3 contains 15 residues. The CDR3 protein is CASSPLGLMNTEAFF. The DNA of the CDR3 is TGTGCCAGCAGTCCCCTGGGTCTCATGAACACTGAAGCTTTCTTT.

The rearrangement links TRBV7-2 to TRBJ1-4; 8 nucleotides align to TRBD1. V dropped 2 bases and J dropped 8; count of bases not matched to a gene: 4. CDR3 length equals 14 residues. CDR1 SGHTA and CDR2 FQGNSA come from the germline V gene. DNA of the CDR3: TGTGCCAGCAGCTTATGGGACAGGAGCGAAAAACTGTTTTTT. Amino acids: CASSLWDRSEKLFF.

The chain couples TRBV7-3 to TRBJ1-4, with D possibly matching TRBD1 (5 bases). The CDR3 totals 15 residues. The germline V gene has CDR1 SGHTA and CDR2 FQGTGA. The germline V and J ends were trimmed by 6 bases and 7 bases, with 18 bases remaining between them. Here the CDR3 reads CASSQRGGRLEKLFF. In DNA, the CDR3 is TGTGCCAGCAGTCAAAGGGGAGGGCGACTTGAAAAACTGTTTTTT.

Of note for this clonotype: Given a much more abundant clone one base away, this may be a read error. The rearrangement links TRBV12-3 or TRBV12-4 to TRBJ1-5; 8 nucleotides match TRBD1. This CDR3 is built from 13 residues. Losses at the gene ends were 6 bases for V and 5 bases for J; bases not matched to a gene: 3. The CDR3 DNA is TGTGCCAGCAGGGAGGGACAGGATCAGCCCCAGCATTTT. It codes for CASREGQDQPQHF.

J is TRBJ1-1 and V is TRBV15; TRBD1 might be the D (5 bases). Germline V gives CDR1 LNHNV, CDR2 YYDKDF (reference sequence). The CDR3 is 14 amino acids. Trimming took off 1 base at V and 0 bases at J, with 6 bases between the two ends. CDR3 sequence reads: CATSRGQMNTEAFF. The CDR3 bases are TGTGCCACCAGCAGAGGACAGATGAACACTGAAGCTTTCTTT.

In DNA form, the CDR3 reads TGTGCCAGTAGGGACAGGGAAATCGACGAGCAGTACTTC. It is translated as CASRDREIDEQYF. V and J are TRBV2 and TRBJ2-7; 9 bases align to TRBD1. CDR1 SNHLY and CDR2 FYNNEI come from the germline V gene. This CDR3 spans 13 amino acids. The V segment lost 9 bases and the J segment 5 bases; nucleotides outside the gene matches: 8. The whole variable domain, filled in from reference TRBV2 and TRBJ2-7, reads EPEVTQTPSHQVTQMGQEVILRCVPISNHLYFYWYRQILGQKVEFLVSFYNNEISEKSEIFDDQFSVERPDGSNFTLKIRSTKLEDSAMYFCASRDREIDEQYFGPGTRLTVT.

This clonotype was observed many times. The gene calls are TRBV29-1 and TRBJ1-2, with D hard to call. CDR1 is SQVTM and CDR2 is ANQGSEA in the germline V gene. CDR3 size: 11 residues. Trimming cost V 4 bases and J 2 bases, with 5 bases left between them. The CDR3 loop reads CSVARNYGYTF. The CDR3 region has the DNA TGCAGCGTTGCCAGAAACTATGGCTACACCTTC.

This clonotype was seen many times. The chain recombines TRBV24-1 with TRBJ1-1; 8 nucleotides match TRBD1. V was pared by 3 bases and J by 10 bases, with 3 bases of the junction left unmatched. The germline V gene has CDR1 KGHDR and CDR2 SFDVKD. The CDR3 extends over 12 amino acids. The chain's CDR3 is CATSDGRGPAFF. The CDR3 coding sequence is TGTGCCACCAGTGATGGCAGGGGGCCAGCTTTCTTT.

The chain links TRBV19 to TRBJ1-5; D gene unclear. V was trimmed by 1 base and J by 0 bases, leaving 10 bases between them. The CDR3 is made up of 16 amino acids. Germline lookup yields CDR1 LNHDA and CDR2 SQIVND (reference sequence). DNA for the CDR3: TGTGCCAGTAGTATAGGTCGTACGTATAGCAATCAGCCCCAGCATTTT. This translates into CASSIGRTYSNQPQHF. The full variable domain, with the rest looked up from reference TRBV19 and TRBJ1-5, is DGGITQSPKYLFRKEGQNVTLSCEQNLNHDAMYWYRQDPGQGLRLIYYSQIVNDFQKGDIAEGYSVSREKKESFPLTVTSAQKNPTAFYLCASSIGRTYSNQPQHFGDGTRLSIL.

This clonotype was recorded a few times. V usage is TRBV9 and J usage is TRBJ2-6; D may match TRBD1 or TRBD2 (6 bases each). Trimming removed 4 bases at V and 0 bases at J, with 11 bases between. The CDR3 covers 16 residues. Per germline, CDR1 SGDLS and CDR2 YYNGEE. The CDR3 DNA reads as TGTGCCAGCAGCCAAGGGGGGAGCTCTGGGGCCAACGTCCTGACTTTC. It is translated as CASSQGGSSGANVLTF.

The J gene is TRBJ2-5, the V gene TRBV15; 8 bases are a match to TRBD2. With V trimmed by 5 bases and J by 5 bases, 10 bases remained unmatched. Germline loops: CDR1 LNHNV, CDR2 YYDKDF (reference sequence). This CDR3 has 15 residues. CDR3 nucleotides: TGTGCCACCAGCGGAACCGGGACTAGTAGGGAGACCCAGTACTTC. It translates to CATSGTGTSRETQYF.

The chain recombines TRBV14 with TRBJ1-4; D unclear. The CDR3 sequence is 11 residues long. V lost 2 bases and J 9 bases, leaving 4 bases between the germline ends. The germline CDR1 and CDR2 sequences are SGHDN and FVKESK. The CDR3 sequence is CASSQFQKLFF. CDR3 sequence (DNA): TGTGCCAGCAGCCAATTTCAAAAACTGTTTTTT.

J is TRBJ2-3 and V is TRBV29-1, with 7 bases identical to TRBD2. This CDR3 has 15 residues. CDR1 is SQVTM, CDR2 ANQGSEA, per germline. With V trimmed by 1 base and J by 8 bases, 12 bases remained unmatched. The CDR3 here is CSVEGGLRELGTQYF. Here the CDR3 DNA reads TGCAGCGTTGAAGGAGGGTTGCGGGAGCTAGGTACGCAGTATTTT.

In its sample, this clonotype was seen a few times. V gene TRBV10-1 combines with J gene TRBJ1-1; the D gene is possibly TRBD1 (5 bases). The V end was cut by 8 bases, the J end by 0 bases, with 10 bases between. The CDR3 runs 13 residues. Germline loops: CDR1 WNHNN, CDR2 SYGVQD (reference sequence). The CDR3 loop is CASSGLMNTEAFF. In DNA form, the CDR3 reads TGCGCCAGCTCGGGGCTCATGAACACTGAAGCTTTCTTT.

The CDR3 loop reads CASSLRGTGVSGQPQHF. The DNA of the CDR3 is TGTGCCAGCAGCTTACGAGGGACAGGGGTCTCAGGACAGCCCCAGCATTTT. The chain employs TRBV13 and TRBJ1-5; 10 nucleotides align to TRBD1. The CDR3 runs to 17 residues. Germline CDR1 reads PRHDT; CDR2 reads FYEKMQ (reference sequence). The V gene end was trimmed by 2 bases and the J gene end by 7 bases; junction bases not matched to a gene: 11.

The chain couples TRBV15 to TRBJ1-1; D is unresolved. The CDR3 consists of 12 residues. CDR1 LNHNV and CDR2 YYDKDF come from the germline V gene (reference sequence). V lost 5 bases to trimming and J lost 7 bases, with 11 bases between them. CDR3 bases: TGTGCCACCAGCCCGGGTTGGAGTGAAGCTTTCTTT. Translating it yields CATSPGWSEAFF.

This chain connects TRBV7-2 to TRBJ1-3; unclear D gene. This CDR3 contains 14 residues. CDR1 is SGHTA, CDR2 FQGNSA, per germline. Trimming cost V 5 bases and J 0 bases, with 8 bases left between them. CDR3 sequence: CASSPTTSGNTIYF. The CDR3 nucleotides read TGTGCCAGCAGCCCCACAACCTCTGGAAACACCATATATTTT.

Many counts were recorded for this clonotype. The genes are TRBV11-3 and TRBJ1-6; D is undetermined. The length of the CDR3 is 14 residues. V lost 5 bases, J lost 8 bases, and 13 bases lay in between. Germline V CDR1 and CDR2: SGHNT, YENEEA. The CDR3 loop is CASSRRNFDSPLHF. CDR3 nucleotide sequence: TGTGCCAGCAGCCGCAGAAATTTTGATTCACCCCTCCACTTT.

Points on this clonotype: Because it lacks the conserved phenylalanine or tryptophan at the end, this CDR3 is likely a read error. It is unclear where the CDR3 begins or ends on the DNA, so no DNA is shown, and the CDR3 is as TCRdb lists it. This rearrangement joins TRBV7-9 to TRBJ1-4. The CDR3 spans 11 residues, counting both ends. Germline-derived CDR1 and CDR2 are SEHNR and FQNEAQ (reference sequence). CDR3 residues: CASSFGTSGRV.

V and J are TRBV5-1 and TRBJ1-4, with D unresolved. Germline CDR1 is SGHRS and CDR2 is YFSETQ. The CDR3 contains 13 residues. Trimming pared 4 bases from V and 4 bases from J, leaving 8 bases between. The CDR3 coding sequence is TGCGCCAGCAGCCCCGGAAGTAATGAAAAACTGTTTTTT. Its translation is CASSPGSNEKLFF.

This clonotype was counted ten times or more. The V gene is TRBV24-1, the J gene TRBJ1-2, with 11 bases aligning to TRBD1. The V and J ends lost 4 bases and 6 bases, in that order; junction bases with no gene match: 6. In germline, CDR1 is KGHDR, CDR2 SFDVKD. The CDR3 is 15 residues long. CDR3: CATSDPDRGRHGYTF. In DNA, the CDR3 is TGTGCCACCAGTGACCCGGACAGGGGGCGGCATGGCTACACCTTC.

The chain combines TRBV15 with TRBJ1-5; D not certain. Germline CDR1 is LNHNV and CDR2 is YYDKDF (reference sequence). CDR3 length equals 14 residues. Trimming shortened V by 4 bases and J by 5 bases, and 12 bases separated the two germline ends. The CDR3 loop is CATSNHGEDQPQHF. The CDR3 nucleotides read TGTGCCACCAGCAATCATGGTGAGGATCAGCCCCAGCATTTT.

The DNA of the CDR3 is TGTGCCAGCAGCTCCCGGACAGGGAATCACGAGCAGTACTTC. The encoded protein is CASSSRTGNHEQYF. This chain links TRBV7-9 with TRBJ2-7; 8 nucleotides agree with TRBD1. CDR3 length: 14 amino acids. From germline, CDR1 is SEHNR and CDR2 FQNEAQ (reference sequence). The V and J ends lost 4 bases and 5 bases, in that order; junction bases with no gene match: 7.